These 13 T cell receptor beta chains share one sample of origin, sequenced in a study of cytomegalovirus exposure and HLA in healthy donors (dated by TCRdb to 2016 to 2017). Library preparation employed the immunoSEQ multiplex PCR assay. The multiplex PCR relied on a mix of 60 forward primers for TCR Vbeta segments and 13 reverse primers for TCR Jbeta segments. TCRdb provides this immuneACCESS table in a form limited to in-frame rearrangements. Some clones are lacking; in checked studies, under half of them reflect an unresolved V gene, and why the rest are absent is not known. The sample includes over 150,000 clones, with over 70% observed a single time. The ten largest clones take up less than 4.5% of the sample. Sequencing was done on a sample of PBMCs. The receptors were gathered from an older woman in good health and CMV-seropositive.

The V call is TRBV5-1, the J call TRBJ1-1, with 8 bases matching TRBD1. Germline CDR1 reads SGHRS; CDR2 reads YFSETQ. The CDR3 has 16 amino acids. The J segment lost 1 base and the V segment lost 4 bases, leaving 9 bases of the junction unmatched. CDR3 protein: CASSRPDRGPNTEAFF. The DNA of the CDR3 is TGCGCCAGCAGCCGACCCGACAGGGGACCGAACACTGAAGCTTTCTTT.

CDR3 loop: CASSSQGARDSPLHF. The CDR3 bases are TGTGCCAGCAGCTCCCAGGGGGCTCGGGATTCACCCCTCCACTTT. The chain is built from TRBV7-8 and TRBJ1-6; 8 positions agree with TRBD1. Germline CDR1 reads SGHVS; CDR2 reads FQNEAQ. V was clipped by 4 bases and J by 8 bases; unmatched bases: 7. The CDR3 runs 15 residues. The variable domain in full, completed from reference TRBV7-8 and TRBJ1-6, reads GAGVSQSPRYKVAKRGQDVALRCDPISGHVSLFWYQQALGQGPEFLTYFQNEAQLDKSGLPSDRFFAERPEGSVSTLKIQRTQQEDSAVYLCASSSQGARDSPLHFGNGTRLTVT.

This sequence joins TRBV6-5 and TRBJ1-1; 7 nucleotides agree with TRBD1. CDR1 and CDR2 from the germline V gene are MNHEY and SVGAGI. The CDR3 totals 16 residues. J lost 3 bases, V lost 2 bases, and 9 bases had no gene match. The CDR3 loop reads CASSYGQGVKDTEAFF. The CDR3 DNA reads as TGTGCCAGCAGTTACGGCCAGGGGGTAAAGGACACTGAAGCTTTCTTT.

The chain joins TRBV27 to TRBJ2-7; 12 bases align to TRBD2. Germline values: CDR1 MNHEY, CDR2 SMNVEV (reference sequence). V dropped 2 bases and J dropped 4; count of bases not matched to a gene: 3. The CDR3 sequence is 15 residues long. As DNA, the CDR3 is TGTGCCAGCAGTTTAAGACTAGCGGGAGTGTACGAGCAGTACTTC. Encoded protein: CASSLRLAGVYEQYF.

The chain uses TRBV28 and TRBJ2-7, with D unresolved. V was clipped by 1 base and J by 5 bases, with 15 bases between them. Germline assignment: CDR1 MDHEN and CDR2 SYDVKM. This CDR3 is built from 15 residues. The CDR3, as DNA: TGTGCCAGCAGTTTATCCCATAGACCCGCGGACGAGCAGTACTTC. Translated: CASSLSHRPADEQYF.

The V call is TRBV9, the J call TRBJ1-3; 8 bases line up with TRBD1. V lost 4 bases, J lost 4 bases, and 10 bases stayed unmatched. This CDR3 has 16 residues. CDR1 is SGDLS and CDR2 is YYNGEE in the germline V gene. The DNA for the CDR3 is TGTGCCAGCAGCCCTAGTAGAGGGACAGGAGGAAACACCATATATTTT. Translating gives CASSPSRGTGGNTIYF.

This rearrangement joins TRBV5-4 to TRBJ2-3, with 7 bases that match TRBD2. Germline values: CDR1 SGHNT, CDR2 YYREEE (reference sequence). CDR3 length equals 17 residues. V lost 0 bases and J lost 1; bases outside the gene matches: 8. The CDR3 sequence is CASSLEPAGKRTDTQYF. The CDR3 DNA follows: TGTGCCAGCAGCTTGGAGCCAGCGGGAAAACGCACAGATACGCAGTATTTT.

The chain joins TRBV28 to TRBJ1-4, with a possible D match to TRBD1 (5 bases). CDR1 is MDHEN, CDR2 SYDVKM, per germline. Deletions cut 2 bases from V and 5 bases from J, with 9 bases between. The CDR3 length is 14 residues. CDR3 coding DNA: TGTGCCAGCAGTTTAGGGGGGTGGAATGAAAAACTGTTTTTT. Translating gives CASSLGGWNEKLFF.

In the case of this clone: An end of the junction does not agree with germline; a read error may underlie this. This chain links TRBV7-9 with TRBJ2-7; 10 nucleotides agree with TRBD2. This CDR3 spans 15 amino acids. CDR1 and CDR2 (germline): SEHNR, FQNEAQ (reference sequence). The CDR3 reads CSSSFVSGGGGEQYF. As DNA, the CDR3 is TGTTCCAGCAGCTTTGTGAGCGGGGGGGGAGGCGAGCAGTACTTC.

The V and J genes are TRBV27 and TRBJ1-5; D is unclear. Trimming cost V 5 bases and J 8 bases, with 13 bases left between them. Germline CDR1 and CDR2: MNHEY and SMNVEV (reference sequence). CDR3 length equals 13 residues. The CDR3 here is CASSLGGTKPQHF. The CDR3 DNA is TGTGCCAGCAGTCTCGGCGGTACGAAGCCCCAGCATTTT.

The gene calls are TRBV28 and TRBJ2-1, with a weak D call TRBD1 (6 bases). Per germline, CDR1 MDHEN and CDR2 SYDVKM. The CDR3 sequence is 16 residues long. Deletions cut 5 bases from V and 1 base from J, with 15 bases between. The CDR3 reads CASSTTGRGSYNEQFF. DNA for the CDR3: TGTGCCAGCAGTACTACAGGGAGAGGATCCTACAATGAGCAGTTCTTC.

The CDR3 DNA sequence: TGTGCCATCAGTGGGACTAGCGGGGGGGCGTACACCGGGGAGCTGTTTTTT. Translation: CAISGTSGGAYTGELFF. The rearrangement joins TRBV10-3 to TRBJ2-2, with 15 bases fitting TRBD2. This CDR3 spans 17 amino acids. The germline V gene encodes CDR1 ENHRY and CDR2 SYGVKD. Unmatched junction bases numbered 3, after V lost 4 bases and J lost 3 bases.

The CDR3 spells CASSSNSGGELFF. Here the CDR3 DNA reads TGTGCCAGCAGCTCTAACTCCGGCGGGGAGCTGTTTTTT. The chain recombines TRBV5-4 with TRBJ2-2; D remains ambiguous. Trimming pared 3 bases from V and 7 bases from J, leaving 10 bases between. The CDR3 has 13 residues. CDR1 is SGHNT, CDR2 YYREEE, per germline (reference sequence).